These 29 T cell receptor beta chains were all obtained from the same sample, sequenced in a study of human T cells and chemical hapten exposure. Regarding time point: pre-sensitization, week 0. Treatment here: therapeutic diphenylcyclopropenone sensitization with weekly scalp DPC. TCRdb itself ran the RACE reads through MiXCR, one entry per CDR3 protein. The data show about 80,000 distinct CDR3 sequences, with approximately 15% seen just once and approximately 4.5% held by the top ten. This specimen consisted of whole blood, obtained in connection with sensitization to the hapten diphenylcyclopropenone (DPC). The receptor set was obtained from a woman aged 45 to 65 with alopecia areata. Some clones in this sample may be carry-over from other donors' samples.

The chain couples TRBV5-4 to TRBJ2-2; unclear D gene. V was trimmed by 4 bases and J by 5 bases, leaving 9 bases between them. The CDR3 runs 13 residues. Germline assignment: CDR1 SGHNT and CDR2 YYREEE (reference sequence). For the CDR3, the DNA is TGTGCCAGCAGCCCGATAGTGACCGGGGAGCTGTTTTTT. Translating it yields CASSPIVTGELFF.

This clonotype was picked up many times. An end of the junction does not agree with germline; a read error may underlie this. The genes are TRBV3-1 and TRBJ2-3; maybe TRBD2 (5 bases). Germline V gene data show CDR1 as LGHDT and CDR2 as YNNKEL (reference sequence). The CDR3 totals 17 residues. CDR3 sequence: CASRQGGSPTSTDTQYF. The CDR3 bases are TGTGCCAGCAGGCAAGGAGGATCTCCAACTAGCACAGATACGCAGTATTTT.

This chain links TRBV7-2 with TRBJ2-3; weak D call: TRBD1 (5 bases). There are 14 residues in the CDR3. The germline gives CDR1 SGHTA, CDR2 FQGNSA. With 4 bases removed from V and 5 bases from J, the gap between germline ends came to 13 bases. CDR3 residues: CASSSLSQGDTQYF. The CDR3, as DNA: TGTGCCAGCAGCTCCCTCTCCCAGGGAGATACGCAGTATTTT. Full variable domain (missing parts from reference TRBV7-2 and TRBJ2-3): GAGVSQSPSNKVTEKGKDVELRCDPISGHTALYWYRQSLGQGLEFLIYFQGNSAPDKSGLPSDRFSAERTGGSVSTLTIQRTQQEDSAVYLCASSSLSQGDTQYFGPGTRLTVL.

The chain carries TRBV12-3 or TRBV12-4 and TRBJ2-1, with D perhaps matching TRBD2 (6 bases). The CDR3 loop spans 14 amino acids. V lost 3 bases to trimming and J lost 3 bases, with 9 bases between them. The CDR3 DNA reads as TGTGCCAGCAGTTTCGGGGGTGGCTACAATGAGCAGTTCTTC. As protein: CASSFGGGYNEQFF.

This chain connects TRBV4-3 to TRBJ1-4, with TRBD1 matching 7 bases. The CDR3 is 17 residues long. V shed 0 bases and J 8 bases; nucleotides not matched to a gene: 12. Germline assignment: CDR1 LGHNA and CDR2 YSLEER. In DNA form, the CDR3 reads TGCGCCAGCAGCCAAGATCCCCAAGGGGGCGCGGAAGAAAAACTGTTTTTT. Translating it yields CASSQDPQGGAEEKLFF.

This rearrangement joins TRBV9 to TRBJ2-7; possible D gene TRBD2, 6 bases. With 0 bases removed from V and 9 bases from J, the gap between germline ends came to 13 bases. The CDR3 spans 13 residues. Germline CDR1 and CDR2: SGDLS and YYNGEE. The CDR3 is CASSVVGTEVQYF. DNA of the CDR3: TGTGCCAGCAGCGTAGTGGGGACTGAAGTGCAGTACTTC.

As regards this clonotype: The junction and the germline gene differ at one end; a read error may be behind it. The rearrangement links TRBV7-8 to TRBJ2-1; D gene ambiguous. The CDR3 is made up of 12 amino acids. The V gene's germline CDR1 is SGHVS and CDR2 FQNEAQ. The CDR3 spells CASSLDKEIGLF. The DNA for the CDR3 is TGTGCCAGCAGCTTAGATAAGGAAATAGGACTCTTC.

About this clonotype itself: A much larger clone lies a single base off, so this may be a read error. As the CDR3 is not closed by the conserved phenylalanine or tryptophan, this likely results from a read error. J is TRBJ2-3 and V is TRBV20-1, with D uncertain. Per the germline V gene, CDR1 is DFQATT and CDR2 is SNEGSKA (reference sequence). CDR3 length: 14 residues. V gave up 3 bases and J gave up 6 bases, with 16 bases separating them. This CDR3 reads CSASRALGSDTQYL. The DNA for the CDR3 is TGCAGTGCTAGCCGGGCCCTTGGCTCGGATACGCAGTATTTA.

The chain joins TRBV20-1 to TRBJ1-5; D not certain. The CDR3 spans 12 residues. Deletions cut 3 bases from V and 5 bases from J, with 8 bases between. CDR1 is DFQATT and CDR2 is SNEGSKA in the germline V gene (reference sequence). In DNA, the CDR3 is TGCAGTGCTAGTCCCAGTTATCAGCCCCAGCATTTT. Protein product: CSASPSYQPQHF.

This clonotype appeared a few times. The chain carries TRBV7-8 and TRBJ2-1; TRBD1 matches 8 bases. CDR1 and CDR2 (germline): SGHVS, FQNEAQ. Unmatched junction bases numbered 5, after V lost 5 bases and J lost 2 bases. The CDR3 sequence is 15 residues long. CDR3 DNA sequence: TGTGCCAGCAGCGAGGGACAGGCTCCCTACAATGAGCAGTTCTTC. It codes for CASSEGQAPYNEQFF.

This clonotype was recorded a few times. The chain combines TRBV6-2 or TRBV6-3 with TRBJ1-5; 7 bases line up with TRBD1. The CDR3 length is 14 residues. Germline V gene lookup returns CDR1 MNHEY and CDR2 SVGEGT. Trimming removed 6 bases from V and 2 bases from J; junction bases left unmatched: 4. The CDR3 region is CASRATGGNQPQHF. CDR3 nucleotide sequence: TGTGCCAGCAGGGCTACAGGGGGCAATCAGCCCCAGCATTTT.

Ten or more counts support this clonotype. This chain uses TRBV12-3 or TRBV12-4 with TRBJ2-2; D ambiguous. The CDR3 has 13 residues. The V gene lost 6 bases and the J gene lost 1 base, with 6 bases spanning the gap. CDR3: CASRGLNTGELFF. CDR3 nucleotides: TGTGCCAGCAGGGGATTGAACACCGGGGAGCTGTTTTTT.

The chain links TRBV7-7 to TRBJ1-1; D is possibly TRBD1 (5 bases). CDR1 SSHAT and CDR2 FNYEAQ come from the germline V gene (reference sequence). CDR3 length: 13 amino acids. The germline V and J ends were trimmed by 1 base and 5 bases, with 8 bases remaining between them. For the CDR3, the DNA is TGTGCCAGCAGCTTAGGAGAGGGGACTGAAGCTTTCTTT. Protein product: CASSLGEGTEAFF.

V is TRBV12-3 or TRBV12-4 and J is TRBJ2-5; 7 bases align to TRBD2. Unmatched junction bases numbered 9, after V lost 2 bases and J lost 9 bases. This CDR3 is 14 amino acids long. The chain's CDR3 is CASSLSGLGAAQYF. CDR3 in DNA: TGTGCCAGCAGTTTATCAGGACTAGGAGCGGCCCAGTACTTC.

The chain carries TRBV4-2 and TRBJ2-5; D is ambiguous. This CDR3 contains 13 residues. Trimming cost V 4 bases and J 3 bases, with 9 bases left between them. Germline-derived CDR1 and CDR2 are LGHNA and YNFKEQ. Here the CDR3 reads CASSLSEEETQYF. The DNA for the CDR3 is TGTGCCAGCAGCCTAAGTGAGGAAGAGACCCAGTACTTC.

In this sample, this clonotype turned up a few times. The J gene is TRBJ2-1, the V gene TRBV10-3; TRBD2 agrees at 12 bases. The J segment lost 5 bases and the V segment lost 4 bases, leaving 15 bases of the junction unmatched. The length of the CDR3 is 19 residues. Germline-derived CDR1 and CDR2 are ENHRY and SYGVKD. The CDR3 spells CAISGLLAGGLVGDNEQFF. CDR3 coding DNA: TGTGCCATCAGTGGATTACTAGCGGGAGGTCTCGTGGGGGACAATGAGCAGTTCTTC.

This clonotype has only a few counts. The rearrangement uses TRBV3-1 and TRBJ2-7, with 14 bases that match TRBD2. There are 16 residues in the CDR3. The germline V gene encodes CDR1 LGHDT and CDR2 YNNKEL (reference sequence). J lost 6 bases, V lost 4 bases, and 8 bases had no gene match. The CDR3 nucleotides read TGTGCCAGCAGCCCGCTGACTAGCGGGAGGGCCGTCGAGCAGTACTTC. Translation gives CASSPLTSGRAVEQYF.

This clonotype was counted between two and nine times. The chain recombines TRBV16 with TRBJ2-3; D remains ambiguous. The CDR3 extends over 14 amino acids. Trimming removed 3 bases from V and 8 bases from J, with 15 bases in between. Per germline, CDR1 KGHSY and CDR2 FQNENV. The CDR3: CASSHHTTPSTQYF. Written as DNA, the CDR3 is TGTGCCAGCAGCCACCATACAACACCAAGTACGCAGTATTTT.

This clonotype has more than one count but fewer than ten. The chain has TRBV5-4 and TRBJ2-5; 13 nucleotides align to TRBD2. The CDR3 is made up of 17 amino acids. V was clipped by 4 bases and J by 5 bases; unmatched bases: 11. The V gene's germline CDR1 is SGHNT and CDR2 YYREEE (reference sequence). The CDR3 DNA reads TGTGCCAGCAGCGCAAGGACTAGCGGGGGTGACTGGGAGACCCAGTACTTC. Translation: CASSARTSGGDWETQYF.

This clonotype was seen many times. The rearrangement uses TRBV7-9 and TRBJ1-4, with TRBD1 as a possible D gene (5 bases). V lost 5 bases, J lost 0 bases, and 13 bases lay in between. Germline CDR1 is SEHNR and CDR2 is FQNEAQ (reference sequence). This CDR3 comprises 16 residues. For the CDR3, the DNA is TGTGCCAGCAGCCCCGCCGGGACTTCAACTAATGAAAAACTGTTTTTT. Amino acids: CASSPAGTSTNEKLFF.

CDR3 protein: CASTNLRGAHEHF. As DNA, the CDR3 is TGTGCCAGCACCAACCTCCGCGGTGCCCATGAGCATTTT. The chain uses TRBV6-6 and TRBJ1-5; D gene uncertain. V was shortened by 7 bases and J by 14 bases, with 21 bases between the two germline ends. CDR3 size: 13 residues. The germline gives CDR1 MNHNY, CDR2 SVGAGI (reference sequence).

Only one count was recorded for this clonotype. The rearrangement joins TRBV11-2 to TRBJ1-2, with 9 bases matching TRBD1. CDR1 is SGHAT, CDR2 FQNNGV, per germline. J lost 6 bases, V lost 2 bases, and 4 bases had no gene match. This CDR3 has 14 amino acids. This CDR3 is CASSLTGGTDGYTF. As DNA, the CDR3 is TGTGCCAGCAGCTTAACAGGGGGCACGGATGGCTACACCTTC.

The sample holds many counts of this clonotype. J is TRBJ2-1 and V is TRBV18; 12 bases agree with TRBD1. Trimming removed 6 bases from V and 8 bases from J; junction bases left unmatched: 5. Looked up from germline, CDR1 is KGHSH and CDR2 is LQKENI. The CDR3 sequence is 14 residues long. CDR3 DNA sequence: TGTGCCAGCTCCCGGGACAGGGGGCAGGATGAGCAGTTCTTC. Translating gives CASSRDRGQDEQFF. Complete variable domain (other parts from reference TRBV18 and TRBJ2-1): NAGVMQNPRHLVRRRGQEARLRCSPMKGHSHVYWYRQLPEEGLKFMVYLQKENIIDESGMPKERFSAEFPKEGPSILRIQQVVRGDSAAYFCASSRDRGQDEQFFGPGTRLTVL.

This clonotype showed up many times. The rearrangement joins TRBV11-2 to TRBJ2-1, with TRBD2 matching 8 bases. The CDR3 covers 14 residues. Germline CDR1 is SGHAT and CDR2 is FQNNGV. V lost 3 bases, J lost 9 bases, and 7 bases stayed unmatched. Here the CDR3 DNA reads TGTGCCAGCAGCTTTACCGGGACTAGGTCTGAGCAGTTCTTC. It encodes CASSFTGTRSEQFF.

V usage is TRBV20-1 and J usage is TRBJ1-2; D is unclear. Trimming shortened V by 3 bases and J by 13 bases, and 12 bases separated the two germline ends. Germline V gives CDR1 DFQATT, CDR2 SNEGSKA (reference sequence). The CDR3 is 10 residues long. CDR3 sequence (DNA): TGCAGTGCTAGTACCCGGGAGGTCACCTTC. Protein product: CSASTREVTF.

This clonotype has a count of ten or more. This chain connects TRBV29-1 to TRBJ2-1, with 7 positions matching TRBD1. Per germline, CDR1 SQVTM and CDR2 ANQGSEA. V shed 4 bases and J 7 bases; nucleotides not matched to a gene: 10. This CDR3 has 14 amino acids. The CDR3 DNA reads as TGCAGCGTTGTGAGGTCGGCAGGGGGAAATGAGCAGTTCTTC. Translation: CSVVRSAGGNEQFF.

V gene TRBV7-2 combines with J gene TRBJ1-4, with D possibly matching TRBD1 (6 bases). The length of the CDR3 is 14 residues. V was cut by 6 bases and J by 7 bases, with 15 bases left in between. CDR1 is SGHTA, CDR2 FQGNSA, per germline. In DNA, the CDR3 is TGTGCCAGCAGAAAACAGGGAGGGGGTGAAAAACTGTTTTTT. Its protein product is CASRKQGGGEKLFF.

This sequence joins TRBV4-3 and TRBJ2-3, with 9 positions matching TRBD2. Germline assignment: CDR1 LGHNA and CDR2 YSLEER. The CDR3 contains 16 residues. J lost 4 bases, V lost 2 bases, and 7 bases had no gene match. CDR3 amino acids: CASSQSSGILADTQYF. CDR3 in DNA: TGCGCCAGCAGCCAATCTAGCGGGATATTAGCAGATACGCAGTATTTT.

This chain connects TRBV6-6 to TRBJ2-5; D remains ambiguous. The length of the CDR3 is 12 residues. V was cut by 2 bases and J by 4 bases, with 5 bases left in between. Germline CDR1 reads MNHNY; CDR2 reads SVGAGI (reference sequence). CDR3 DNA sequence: TGTGCCAGCAGTTACCCCGCAGAGACCCAGTACTTC. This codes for CASSYPAETQYF.